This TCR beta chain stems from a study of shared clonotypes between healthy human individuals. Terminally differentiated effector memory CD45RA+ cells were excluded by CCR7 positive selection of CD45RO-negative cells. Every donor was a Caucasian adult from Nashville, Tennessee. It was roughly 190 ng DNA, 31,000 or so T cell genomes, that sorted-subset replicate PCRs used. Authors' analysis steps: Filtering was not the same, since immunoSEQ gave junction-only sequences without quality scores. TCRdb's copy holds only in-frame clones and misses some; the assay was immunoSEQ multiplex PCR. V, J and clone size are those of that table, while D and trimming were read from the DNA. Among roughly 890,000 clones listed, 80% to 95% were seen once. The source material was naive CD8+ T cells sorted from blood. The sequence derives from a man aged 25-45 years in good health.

The CDR3 sequence: CATSKTASITDTQYF. In DNA, the CDR3 is TGTGCCACCTCTAAGACAGCATCAATCACAGATACGCAGTATTTT. The chain recombines TRBV19 with TRBJ2-3; tentative D call: TRBD1 (5 bases). V shed 10 bases and J shed 2 bases, with 19 bases lying between them. This CDR3 is 15 amino acids long. From germline, CDR1 is LNHDA and CDR2 SQIVND (reference sequence).